This TCR beta chain was found in a study of cytomegalovirus exposure and HLA in healthy donors (dated 2017 in TCRdb). Regarding the study in general: In an earlier analysis of 550 to 750 of the donors, approximately 260 Gb of sequence data and approximately 100 million unique TCR beta sequences from roughly 180 million T cells were reported. An early release covering roughly 640 HLA-typed donors comprised about 290 gigabases of sequencing data and tens of millions of unique TCR sequences. The genetic ancestry cluster associated with self-reported Caucasian donors included over 80% of the approximately 430 genotyped donors. The study aimed to test whether signatures of past pathogen exposure could be identified by cataloging public T cell receptors. The study used immunosequencing to profile the T cell repertoires of more than 650 subjects and linked those repertoires to cytomegalovirus serostatus. Besides the first cohort of 666 subjects, a separate validation cohort made up of over a hundred different subjects was used. The study combined high-throughput TCR immunosequencing, statistical association of individual TCRs with disease status, and machine learning to predict cytomegalovirus infection status. To study patterns of TCR occurrence, a later analysis re-analyzed previously published TCR beta repertoires from just over 650 donors and added high-resolution HLA genotyping. The later analysis used no new phenotypic data to find candidate immune exposures, relying instead on TCR beta sequences and their occurrence across donors. An earlier analysis of some 600 of the donors applied high-throughput TCR beta sequencing to assess whether each TCR beta V gene segment acted as functional or pseudogenic. Donor age, sex, ethnicity and CMV serostatus were collected together with the repertoire data. A later genetic analysis took genome-wide SNP genotypes for about 60% of the roughly 670 donors and used that subset as a discovery cohort. All discovery cohort repertoires had been generated on a single sequencing platform. HLA typing covered class I and class II loci at four-digit resolution. The number of donors typed differed by locus, with 629-630 for A, B, C, DRB1 and DQB1, roughly 520 for DQA1, about 610 for DPA1, and 472 for DPB1. Roughly 5 DR-DQ haplotypes were handled as single units for association and clustering, since linkage in the cohort was strong. On average, approximately 250,000 unique TCR beta nucleotide sequences were sequenced per donor among more than 350 genotyped donors of the cohort, with 15% to 20% of those sequences being non-productive.

The library was obtained by the immunoSEQ multiplex PCR assay. The multiplex PCR relied on a mix of 60 forward primers for TCR Vbeta segments and 13 reverse primers for TCR Jbeta segments. A multiplex PCR assay on genomic DNA amplified the CDR3 region of rearranged TCR beta genes. On the Illumina HiSeq System, the amplified TCR beta libraries were sequenced as 87-base-pair reads. From the authors' description of their analysis: A later analysis tallied around 82 million unique TCR beta chains across the 600 to 700 repertoires, and about 12 million of those chains were shared by two or more donors. A nearest-neighbor algorithm error-corrected the raw reads and collapsed the reads into unique sequences, merging closely related sequences to remove PCR and sequencing errors. To assign V, D and J gene segments, CDR3 sequences were aligned to IMGT reference sequences. For a sequence to be retained, a match of at least six nucleotides to both a V gene segment and a J gene segment was required. Rearrangements were classified as productive when the CDR3 lacked stop codons and remained in frame with V and J, and all other rearrangements were classified as non-productive. Following IMGT convention, CDR3 was defined as the stretch from the second conserved V-encoded cysteine to the conserved J-encoded phenylalanine. The earlier analysis of approximately 590 of the donors excluded any sequence lacking an unambiguous match to a single V gene segment. An earlier analysis of just under 600 of the donors called V segments functional above 56.7% productive rearrangements and segregating when the between-donor standard deviation exceeded 5%. A statistical classification framework was built for diagnosing cytomegalovirus status from the catalog of TCR beta chain sequences. A later analysis assigned V and J genes by comparing TCR nucleotide sequences with IMGT/GENE-DB human TR gene sequences. In a later analysis, CDR3 sequences and most-parsimonious VDJ recombination scenarios were assigned using the TCRdist pipeline. In a later analysis, each TCR beta chain was defined by its CDR3 amino acid sequence together with its V-gene family, and reads lacking a unique V-gene family were excluded. To address suspected cross-contamination and a sequencing artifact, a later analysis removed approximately 600 highly shared, low-generation-probability nucleotide sequences. For each public chain, a later analysis derived a clonal expansion index from normalized ranks of inferred template counts within each repertoire. In a later analysis, generation probabilities were computed with a VDJ recombination model fitted to out-of-frame rearrangements, and the resulting probabilities were checked against IGoR. In a later analysis, TCR-TCR, TCR-HLA and TCR-CMV co-occurrence was scored with hypergeometric tests, and a repertoire-size bias correction was applied to TCR pairs. False discovery rates were estimated in a later analysis by permuting HLA or CMV assignments 20 times. In a later analysis, co-occurring TCRs were grouped using DBSCAN, with TCRdist sequence similarity added in when clustering inside HLA-allele-positive subsets. Co-occurrence clustering excluded repertoires with fewer than 30,000 or more than 120,000 public chains, plus five with anomalous nucleotide sharing. In its TCRdb copy, this immuneACCESS table keeps in-frame sequences only and misses some clones. Where compared with another copy, unresolved V genes explain less than half of these, and the others have no known cause. V, J and clone size were drawn from that table, and D and trimming were deduced from the DNA. The sample data list 140,000 or so clones, and roughly 80% of these were observed just once. The ten largest clones represent under 5% of the sample.

The cohort consisted of 600 to 750 healthy bone marrow donors. Cohort members were all nominally healthy when sampled, although unrecorded immune exposures were likely present. The donor was CMV seronegative and was included in the group of 352 seronegative cohort members. A peripheral blood sample was collected from each donor, and TCR beta sequencing was performed on peripheral blood mononuclear cells. Genomic DNA was extracted from the blood cell samples with the Qiagen DNeasy Blood Extraction Kit. Broader findings and caveats from the paper: An association between a missense DCLRE1C variant and V-gene and J-gene trimming of TCR beta chains was found in a later genetic analysis and replicated in an independent cohort. Because counts were too low, about 17 rarely observed V segments, including chromosome 9 orphons, were excluded from the earlier analysis of around 640 of the donors. According to a later analysis, most CMV-associated TCR beta chains appeared to be HLA-restricted, and the HLA associations seemed to be driven largely by CMV exposure. At a false discovery rate of 0.05, a later analysis linked under 20,000 TCR beta sequences to specific HLA alleles. For the cohort, immune exposure information was limited to CMV serostatus. In an earlier analysis of some 540 of the donors, most TCR beta V segments appeared in productive rearrangements about 87% or about 30% of the time, broadly matching IMGT annotations. While some public TCRs were present in many individuals, most TCR sequences turned up only very rarely across donors. When HLA alleles, especially DR and DQ, strongly co-occurred, attributing TCR associations to individual alleles was difficult. According to a later analysis, parvovirus B19, influenza, CMV and Epstein-Barr virus appeared linked to several top co-occurrence clusters. Presence/absence analyses assumed roughly uniform sequencing depth across donors, an assumption that may not hold. A further reported finding was that TCR beta sequences accurately predicted the HLA-A and HLA-B alleles for most subjects in the first cohort. Compared with the 666-donor mean, donors in an Asian-associated ancestry cluster had fewer N-insertions in productive TCRs, according to a later genetic analysis. It was suggested by the authors that the approach could potentially be generalized to other disease states and immunological phenotypes. The study gave a list of over 150 TCR beta chains associated with cytomegalovirus. In this cohort, only TCR beta chains were sequenced, and detectable features were limited by the absence of alpha or paired-chain data. A cluster of highly shared sequence variants was judged likely to be a technical artifact of the sequencing pipeline. In a later analysis, HLA-associated TCR beta chains showed more clonal expansion and lower generation probabilities than non-associated chains that were equally common. Because some donors lacked HLA typing at each locus, the association tests relied only on the typed subset. Three of the identified cytomegalovirus-associated TCR beta chains were confirmed in vitro to be specific for cytomegalovirus antigens. According to a later analysis, TCR association rates differed among HLA loci, with DRB1 alleles showing the most associated TCRs and HLA-C alleles showing the fewest. The classifier was reported to diagnose cytomegalovirus status with high specificity and sensitivity in both the original cohort and the validation cohort. Correlated functional status among segregating V segments might be attributable to linkage disequilibrium, but an unknown experimental factor could not be ruled out.

Concerning this clone: The target of this receptor is not known. The input lacks base qualities; no much larger clone sits a single base away.

Material for sequencing was PBMCs. The source is a middle-aged man in good health and CMV-seronegative.

In nucleotide form, the sequence is TGTGCCAGCAGGGGAACTAGCGGGGGGCCTCCCGGGTACTTC. It translates to CASRGTSGGPPGYF. This receptor chain uses TRBV6-1 and TRBJ2-7, and 12 junction bases match TRBD2. The germline V gene yields MNHNS for CDR1 and SASEGT for CDR2. There are 14 amino acids in the CDR3, from cysteine to phenylalanine inclusive. Solely the CDR3 DNA is kept, with 42 bases framed from the first base. Here V drops 6 bases and J drops 12 bases, and the junction holds 12 bases not matched to any gene.